This T cell receptor (beta chain) was documented in a study of blood T cells in healthy people across ages. Sample-barcoded 5' priming and a J-beta primer mix drove a second PCR of 7 to 11 cycles. One entry per CDR3 protein results from TCRdb running MiXCR on the 5' RACE reads. The sample lists over 1,500,000 distinct CDR3 sequences; about two fifths were seen once. General study points: Older age went with lower TCR beta diversity per million T cells, in a roughly linear way.

The CDR3 runs to 15 residues. Germline-derived CDR1 and CDR2 are MNHNY and SVGAGI (reference sequence). A remark on this clonotype: The antigen remains unidentified.

This chain links TRBV6-6 with TRBJ2-4; no firm D call. The J call is in doubt because the DNA end fits TRBJ2-5 better. The sequence was obtained from a human donor in good health. Sequences were obtained from blood. As DNA, the CDR3 is TGTGCCAGCAGTTATGGTTCGGCACCCGGGGAGACCCAGTACTTC. Encoded protein: CASSYGSAPGETQYF.